The 13 T cell receptor beta chains listed next were all sequenced from one sample in a study of CD8+ T cells in alopecia areata. cDNA serving as the sequencing template came from extracted, reverse transcribed RNA. Clones were sequenced by immunoSEQ multiplex PCR, and TCRdb holds only the in-frame ones, with some missing. This sample carries 90,000 to 130,000 clones, none of them present only once. The sequenced sample consisted of lesional skin. The receptors come from a C3H/HeJ mouse with alopecia areata. The strain's MHC haplotype is H2-k.

This clone was seen more than once but under ten times. TCRdb's protein does not match the DNA translation at residue 10; the protein provided is translated from the DNA. Here the gene names and germline are mouse. The CDR3 region is CASFGGEGNTLYF. The sequenced part of the CDR3 DNA is TGTGCCAGCTTCGGGGGGGAAGGAAATACG. This chain uses TRBV13-3 with TRBJ1-3, with D possibly TRBD1 on 5 matching bases. Read data end 3 residues before the CDR3 end; the end is taken from the germline J gene. Germline V gene data show CDR1 as NNHDY and CDR2 as SYVADS. V lost 7 bases, J lost 4 bases, and 12 bases lay in between. This CDR3 is built from 13 residues. Full variable domain (rest looked up from reference TRBV13-3 and TRBJ1-3): EAAVTQSPRSKVAVTGGKVTLSCHQTNNHDYMYWYRQDTGHGLRLIHYSYVADSTEKGDIPDGYKASRPSQENFSLILELASLSQTAVYFCASFGGEGNTLYFGEGSRLIVV.

A word on this clone: The gene names here belong to mouse. The read terminates 4 residues ahead of where the CDR3 ends, so the germline J gene completes it. The V and J genes are TRBV13-3 and TRBJ2-3; 9 bases map to TRBD2. Trimming took 0 bases from V and 0 from J; bases not matched to a gene: 20. The germline V gene has CDR1 NNHDY and CDR2 SYVADS. CDR3 length: 22 amino acids. The CDR3 sequence is CASSDVGPGGLGGRLSAETLYF. The part of the CDR3 DNA that was read is TGTGCCAGCAGTGATGTTGGCCCAGGGGGATTGGGGGGGCGCTTAAGTGCAGAA.

Concerning this clone: Gene names follow the mouse nomenclature. The read halts 4 residues ahead of the CDR3 end, with the missing end drawn from the germline J gene. The rearrangement uses TRBV13-1 and TRBJ1-2; D not certain. Trimming took off 1 base at V and 0 bases at J, with 7 bases between the two ends. Germline lookup yields CDR1 NSHNY and CDR2 SYGAGN. CDR3 length: 14 residues. The covered CDR3 bases are TGTGCCAGCAGTGATCGTCAGGCAAACTCC. This gives the protein CASSDRQANS. The full CDR3 reads CASSDRQANSDYTF.

This clone was detected only a few times. Gene names refer to mouse genes. Read data end 4 residues before the CDR3 end; the end is taken from the germline J gene. The chain combines TRBV13-3 with TRBJ2-1; 7 bases are shared with TRBD1. CDR3 length: 14 residues. Germline-derived CDR1 and CDR2 are NNHDY and SYVADS. V lost 6 bases and J lost 4; bases outside the gene matches: 7. This CDR3 reads CASNSRDRYAEQFF. The part of the CDR3 DNA that was read is TGTGCCAGCAATTCCCGGGACAGATATGCT.

Concerning this clone: The gene names here belong to mouse. The CDR3 end falls 4 residues outside the read, so it is completed with the germline J gene. The rearrangement links TRBV17 to TRBJ2-3, with D uncertain. The CDR3 spans 14 residues. Germline-derived CDR1 and CDR2 are MNHDT and YYDKIL. V gave up 4 bases and J gave up 0 bases, with 8 bases separating them. CDR3 loop: CASSNQASAETLYF. The covered CDR3 bases are TGTGCTAGCAGTAACCAGGCTAGTGCAGAA.

There are a few counts of this clone. Gene labels here are mouse ones. The read terminates 4 residues before the CDR3 end, so the remaining end is supplied by the germline J gene. V and J are TRBV13-3 and TRBJ1-4, with D maybe TRBD1 (6 bases). Germline V gene data show CDR1 as NNHDY and CDR2 as SYVADS. This CDR3 is 16 amino acids long. Trimming shortened V by 0 bases and J by 1 base, and 10 bases separated the two germline ends. CDR3 bases read: TGTGCCAGCAGTGATGAAGGGACAAATTCCAACGAA. Its translation: CASSDEGTNSNE. In full, the CDR3 reads CASSDEGTNSNERLFF.

In its sample, this clone was seen a few times. Gene labels here are mouse ones. The read finishes 4 residues shy of the CDR3 end, and the germline J gene is used to complete it. The V call is TRBV1, the J call TRBJ2-7; 7 bases agree with TRBD1. CDR3 size: 13 residues. Germline values: CDR1 NSQYPW, CDR2 LRSPGD (reference sequence). The sequenced part of the CDR3 DNA is TGCACCTGCAGTGCGGCCGGGACAGAT. Protein: CTCSAAGTD. From start to end, the CDR3 is CTCSAAGTDEQYF.

For this clone: Gene names are the mouse ones. From the germline J gene comes the end of the CDR3, since the read stops 4 residues before it. The chain joins TRBV13-1 to TRBJ2-5, with TRBD1 identical over 7 bases. The CDR3 covers 14 residues. The germline CDR1 and CDR2 sequences are NSHNY and SYGAGN. CDR3 bases read: TGTGCCAGCAGTGATGTCAGGGGGAAAGAC. Amino acid sequence: CASSDVRGKD. The CDR3, in full, reads CASSDVRGKDTQYF.

This clone has just a few counts. Translating the DNA gives a protein that differs from the TCRdb entry at residue 12; the protein shown here is that DNA translation. Gene names are mouse gene names. The CDR3 is cut off 3 residues early in the read; its end comes from the germline J gene. The rearrangement links TRBV13-2 to TRBJ1-6, with 9 bases lining up with TRBD1. TRBJ1-6 falls under the ORF class, with uncertain function. The trim removed 4 bases at V and 3 bases at J, leaving 2 bases unmatched. Germline V lookup: CDR1 NNHNN, CDR2 SYGAGS (reference sequence). The CDR3 has 15 residues. The sequenced CDR3 bases are TGTGCCAGCGGTTTGACAGGGGGCTATAATTCGCCC. Translated, it gives CASGLTGGYNSP. The CDR3, in full, reads CASGLTGGYNSPLYF.

This clone occurred a few times. The listed TCRdb protein conflicts with the DNA translation at residue 10, and the protein shown is translated directly from the DNA. The germline and genes are mouse ones. The observed sequence ends 3 residues before the CDR3 terminus, with the missing tail filled in from the germline J gene. The gene calls are TRBV17 and TRBJ1-6; D gene ambiguous. TRBJ1-6 is an ORF for which the function is uncertain. Germline CDR1 and CDR2: MNHDT and YYDKIL. The CDR3 runs 13 residues. V was clipped by 0 bases and J by 6 bases, with 3 bases between them. The covered CDR3 bases are TGTGCTAGCAGTAGAGACAGTAATTCGCCC. It yields the protein CASSRDSNSP. The CDR3 reads in full as CASSRDSNSPLYF.

This clone has a handful of counts. The genes are named according to mouse. The missing CDR3 end, 4 residues past where the read stops, is filled in from the germline J gene. J is TRBJ2-4 and V is TRBV19, with D possibly matching TRBD2 (6 bases). The CDR3 extends over 15 amino acids. Germline CDR1 and CDR2: FNHDT and SITEND (reference sequence). The V gene lost 0 bases and the J gene lost 0 bases, with 8 bases spanning the gap. The CDR3 DNA, read in part, is TGTGCCAGCAGTATAGCTCTGGGGAGTCAAAAC. Protein: CASSIALGSQN. The whole CDR3 sequence reads CASSIALGSQNTLYF. The full variable domain, with the rest looked up from reference TRBV19 and TRBJ2-4, is GGIITQTPKFLIGQEGQKLTLKCQQNFNHDTMYWYRQDSGKGLRLIYYSITENDLQKGDLSEGYDASREKKSSFSLTVTSAQKNEMAVFLCASSIALGSQNTLYFGAGTRLSVL.

This clone was seen at least ten times. Gene names denote mouse genes. The read comes to an end 4 residues before the CDR3 does, leaving the germline J gene to fill in the end. The chain is built from TRBV13-3 and TRBJ2-3; D is unclear. Deletions cut 2 bases from V and 0 bases from J, with 10 bases between. Germline lookup yields CDR1 NNHDY and CDR2 SYVADS. This CDR3 region has 15 residues. CDR3 residues: CASSDPTPSAETLYF. The part of the CDR3 DNA that was read is TGTGCCAGCAGTGACCCGACACCTAGTGCAGAA.

On this clone: Gene names are mouse gene names. From the germline J gene comes the end of the CDR3, since the read stops 4 residues before it. The J gene is TRBJ2-1, the V gene TRBV1; 14 bases are a match to TRBD2. V lost 6 bases, J lost 2 bases, and 3 bases stayed unmatched. CDR1 NSQYPW and CDR2 LRSPGD come from the germline V gene (reference sequence). The CDR3 contains 16 residues. CDR3 region: CTCRPGLGGHYAEQFF. Partial CDR3 DNA: TGCACCTGCAGGCCGGGACTGGGGGGGCACTATGCT.